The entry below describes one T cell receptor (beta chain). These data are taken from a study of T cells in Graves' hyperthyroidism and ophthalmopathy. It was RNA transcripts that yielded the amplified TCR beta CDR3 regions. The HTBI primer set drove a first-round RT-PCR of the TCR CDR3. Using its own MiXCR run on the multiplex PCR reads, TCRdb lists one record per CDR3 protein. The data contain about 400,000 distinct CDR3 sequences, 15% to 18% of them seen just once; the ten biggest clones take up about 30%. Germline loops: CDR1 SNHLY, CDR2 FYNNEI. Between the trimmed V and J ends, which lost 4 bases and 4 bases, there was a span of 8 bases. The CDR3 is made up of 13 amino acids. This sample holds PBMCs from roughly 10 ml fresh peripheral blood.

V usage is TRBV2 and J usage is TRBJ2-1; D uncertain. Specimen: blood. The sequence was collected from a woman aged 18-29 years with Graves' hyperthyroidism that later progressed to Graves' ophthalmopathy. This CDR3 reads CASSGLTYNEQFF. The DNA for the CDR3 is TGTGCCAGCAGTGGACTCACTTACAATGAGCAGTTCTTC.